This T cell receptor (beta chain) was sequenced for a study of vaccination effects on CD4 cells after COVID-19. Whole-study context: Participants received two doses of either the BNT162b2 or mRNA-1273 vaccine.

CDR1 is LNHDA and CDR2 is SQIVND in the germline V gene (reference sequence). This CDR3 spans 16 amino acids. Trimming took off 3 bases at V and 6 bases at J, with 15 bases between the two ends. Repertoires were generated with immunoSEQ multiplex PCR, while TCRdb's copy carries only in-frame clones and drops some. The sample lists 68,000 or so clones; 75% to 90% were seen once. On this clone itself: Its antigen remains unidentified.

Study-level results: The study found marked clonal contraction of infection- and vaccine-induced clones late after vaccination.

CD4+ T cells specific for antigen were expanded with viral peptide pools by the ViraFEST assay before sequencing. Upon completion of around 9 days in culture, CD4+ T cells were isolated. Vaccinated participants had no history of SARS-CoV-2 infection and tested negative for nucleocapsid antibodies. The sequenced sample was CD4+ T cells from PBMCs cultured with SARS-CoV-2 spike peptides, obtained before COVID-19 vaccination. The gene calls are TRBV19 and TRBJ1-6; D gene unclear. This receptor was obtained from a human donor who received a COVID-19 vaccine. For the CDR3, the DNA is TGTGCCAGTAGTATCGAACCGCAGATTGGTAATTCACCCCTCCACTTT. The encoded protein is CASSIEPQIGNSPLHF.